Each of the 10 T cell receptor beta chains below was sequenced from the same sample in a study of regulatory T cells in long-lasting Graves disease. To make TCR beta libraries, researchers used iRepertoire HTBI primers and Arm-PCR of CDR3 regions. MiXCR, applied by TCRdb to the multiplex PCR reads, yields one record per CDR3 protein. The repertoire consists of 450,000 or so distinct CDR3 sequences, with less than 25% occurring once and the leading ten covering around 13%. Time point of the sample: persistent/refractory GD, antithyroid drugs over 5 years with positive TRAb. Scientists built the TCR library using RNA that was extracted from PBMCs. This sample comprised peripheral blood mononuclear cells (PBMCs), obtained when the disease was refractory, from a patient treated with antithyroid drugs. The receptors derive from a female donor with Graves disease.

This clonotype showed up just once. V and J are TRBV28 and TRBJ2-5; TRBD1 agrees at 12 bases. Germline V CDR1 and CDR2: MDHEN, SYDVKM. The CDR3 contains 14 residues. The V gene end was trimmed by 8 bases and the J gene end by 5 bases; junction bases not matched to a gene: 6. The CDR3 DNA follows: TGTGCCAGCCCCGGGACAGGGGGCAGGGAGACCCAGTACTTC. Residues: CASPGTGGRETQYF.

This clonotype turned up a few times. The V gene is TRBV11-2, the J gene TRBJ1-2, with a tentative D call TRBD1 (6 bases). The CDR3 covers 14 residues. Deletions cut 5 bases from V and 5 bases from J, with 15 bases between. CDR1 SGHAT and CDR2 FQNNGV come from the germline V gene. Here the CDR3 DNA reads TGTGCCAGCAGCCTGGAGCGGACAGCATATGGCTACACCTTC. It yields the protein CASSLERTAYGYTF.

This clonotype was found many times. The rearrangement links TRBV7-2 to TRBJ2-1; 12 bases are shared with TRBD2. J was trimmed by 5 bases and V by 1 base; bases with no gene match: 3. Looked up from germline, CDR1 is SGHTA and CDR2 is FQGNSA. The CDR3 is 16 residues long. CDR3 nucleotide sequence: TGTGCCAGCAGCTTAGGAGCTAGCGGGGGGGACAATGAGCAGTTCTTC. It yields the protein CASSLGASGGDNEQFF.

As concerns this clonotype: A much larger clone lies one base from this, so it may be a read error. This chain uses TRBV6-1 with TRBJ1-5, with 9 positions matching TRBD1. Per the germline V gene, CDR1 is MNHNS and CDR2 is SASEGT. V trimming: 3 bases; J trimming: 5 bases; junction bases outside the gene matches: 2. The CDR3 extends over 14 amino acids. The CDR3 sequence is CASSETGGDQPQHF. CDR3 in DNA: TGTGCCAGCAGTGAGACAGGGGGGGATCAGCCCCAGCATTTT.

The chain recombines TRBV25-1 with TRBJ2-6, with D uncertain. Trimming removed 11 bases at V and 1 base at J, with 9 bases between. The CDR3 extends over 13 amino acids. Per germline, CDR1 MGHDK and CDR2 SYGVNS. This chain's CDR3 is CAGRSSGANVLTF. CDR3 in DNA: TGTGCCGGTAGGAGTTCTGGGGCCAACGTCCTGACTTTC.

This clonotype was observed a few times. V usage is TRBV7-8 and J usage is TRBJ2-5; perhaps TRBD1 as D (5 bases). Germline-derived CDR1 and CDR2 are SGHVS and FQNEAQ. The ends were cut back, 3 bases at V and 1 base at J, with 9 bases in the middle. The CDR3 runs 14 residues. The CDR3 region is CASSFRQGQETQYF. The DNA of the CDR3 is TGTGCCAGCAGCTTTAGGCAGGGCCAAGAGACCCAGTACTTC.

The chain carries TRBV4-3 and TRBJ1-4, with no clear D. Trimming stripped 2 bases from V and 4 bases from J, with 8 bases between. Germline values: CDR1 LGHNA, CDR2 YSLEER. The CDR3 sequence is 14 residues long. CDR3 sequence: CASSQSPFNEKLFF. CDR3 sequence (DNA): TGCGCCAGCAGCCAAAGTCCATTTAATGAAAAACTGTTTTTT.

This sequence joins TRBV19 and TRBJ2-2, with 10 nucleotides matching TRBD1. The V gene end was trimmed by 7 bases and the J gene end by 6 bases; junction bases not matched to a gene: 2. Germline CDR1 is LNHDA and CDR2 is SQIVND (reference sequence). CDR3 length: 13 amino acids. Here the CDR3 reads CASKGQGPGELFF. The CDR3 coding sequence is TGTGCCAGTAAGGGACAGGGGCCCGGGGAGCTGTTTTTT. Supplemented by reference TRBV19 and TRBJ2-2, the full variable domain reads DGGITQSPKYLFRKEGQNVTLSCEQNLNHDAMYWYRQDPGQGLRLIYYSQIVNDFQKGDIAEGYSVSREKKESFPLTVTSAQKNPTAFYLCASKGQGPGELFFGEGSRLTVL.

This clonotype was found a few times. The J gene is TRBJ2-3, the V gene TRBV27; 9 bases fit TRBD2. CDR3 size: 16 residues. CDR1 is MNHEY and CDR2 is SMNVEV in the germline V gene (reference sequence). V trimming: 5 bases; J trimming: 2 bases; junction bases outside the gene matches: 8. The CDR3 protein is CASSGRLADPTDTQYF. In nucleotides, the CDR3 is TGTGCCAGCAGTGGACGACTAGCGGATCCCACAGATACGCAGTATTTT.

This chain uses TRBV6-1 with TRBJ1-6; D is ambiguous. The CDR3 has 12 residues. Germline CDR1 is MNHNS and CDR2 is SASEGT. With 2 bases removed from V and 9 bases from J, the gap between germline ends came to 5 bases. The CDR3 DNA reads as TGTGCCAGCAGTGAAATGGTTTCACCCCTCCACTTT. Translating it yields CASSEMVSPLHF.